This TCR beta chain originates from a study of T-cell reconstitution after alpha-beta-depleted transplantation in children. A library of TCRbeta sequences, prepared with unique molecular identifiers, was generated. MiXCR, run by TCRdb on the PCR reads, gives a single entry per CDR3 protein. This repertoire shows 490,000 or so distinct CDR3 sequences, 12% found once; its top ten account for about 5%. Germline V CDR1 and CDR2: SGHRS, YFSETQ. V lost 9 bases and J 0 bases, leaving 19 bases between the germline ends. The CDR3 sequence is 16 residues long. The sequencing here drew on PBMCs from the stem cell graft donor, taken from the stem cell graft. The TCR comes from a human donor who donated a stem cell graft to a child with combined immunodeficiency. V gene TRBV5-1 combines with J gene TRBJ2-1; no clear D. The CDR3 region is CATSFLSPSSYNEQFF. The CDR3, as DNA: TGCGCCACCTCCTTCCTCAGTCCGAGCTCCTACAATGAGCAGTTCTTC.